This T cell receptor beta chain was captured in a study of cytomegalovirus exposure and HLA in healthy donors. Study as a whole: Later, an analysis reported that the 95 to 150 validation repertoires had used the same platform as the 550 to 750 first-cohort repertoires. Study findings and constraints: A few of the chains that were CMV-associated were confirmed in vitro to be specific for CMV antigens. It was approximately 150 TCR beta chains that were listed as cytomegalovirus-associated.

Between the trimmed V and J ends, which lost 3 bases and 2 bases, there was a span of 17 bases. This CDR3 has 16 residues. Germline lookup yields CDR1 SGDLS and CDR2 YYNGEE. For this clone: Its antigen is undetermined.

Some clones are missing from TCRdb's copy, which holds only in-frame ones; the method was immunoSEQ multiplex PCR. There are fewer than 100,000 clones in the sample; over 85% occur only once, and 2.1% lies in the top ten. The sequenced material came from PBMCs. This clonotype originated in a woman in her late teens or twenties in good health and CMV-seronegative. This chain joins TRBV9 and TRBJ1-1, with TRBD1 as a possible D gene (5 bases). The CDR3 sequence is CASSAQTGELNTEAFF. The DNA of the CDR3 is TGTGCCAGCAGCGCCCAAACGGGGGAATTAAACACTGAAGCTTTCTTT.